The rows below give T cell receptor beta chains drawn from one sample of a study of tumor T cells in aggressive B-cell lymphoma. The assay was immunoSEQ multiplex PCR, and TCRdb's table has in-frame clones only and misses some. This sample has thousands of clones, with about 90% found just once. What was sequenced was tumor tissue. The receptors originated from an adult with diffuse large B cell lymphoma. Both conserved end residues are part of each CDR3. A D gene is named only where the DNA matches it firmly. Not all rows give a size; the values are once, few, many and, for expanded clones, a class.

D gene: .
clone size: .
V gene: TRBV14
J gene: TRBJ1-3
CDR3 protein: CASSQSQGFSGNTIYF

D gene: TRBD1
clone size: .
V gene: TRBV5-6
J gene: TRBJ1-3
CDR3 protein: CASSLAGDRSSGNTIYF

D gene: TRBD2
clone size: few
V gene: TRBV27
J gene: TRBJ2-1
CDR3 protein: CASSSLAGERDEQFF

D gene: .
clone size: .
V gene: TRBV7-3
J gene: TRBJ2-3
CDR3 protein: CASSLTPTGDTQYF

D gene: .
clone size: .
V gene: TRBV7-9
J gene: TRBJ1-6
CDR3 protein: CASSFPGNSPLHF

D gene: TRBD2
clone size: .
V gene: TRBV27
J gene: TRBJ2-7
CDR3 protein: CATASSLAGAGEQYF

D gene: .
clone size: .
V gene: TRBV30
J gene: TRBJ2-5
CDR3 protein: CAWGSAGKKETQYF

D gene: .
clone size: .
V gene: TRBV6-5
J gene: TRBJ2-7
CDR3 protein: CASSPGTPYEQYF

D gene: TRBD1
clone size: .
V gene: TRBV7-9
J gene: TRBJ1-6
CDR3 protein: CASSETGGARSPLHF

D gene: .
clone size: .
V gene: TRBV11-1
J gene: TRBJ2-3
CDR3 protein: CASSFGPGKADTQYF

D gene: TRBD1
clone size: .
V gene: TRBV6-1
J gene: TRBJ2-7
CDR3 protein: CAGRAPGTGSYEQYF

D gene: .
clone size: .
V gene: TRBV5-6
J gene: TRBJ2-3
CDR3 protein: CASFLLQGGGQELGQTQYF

D gene: .
clone size: .
V gene: TRBV4-1
J gene: TRBJ1-2
CDR3 protein: CASSLIFLQIRGSHGYTF

D gene: TRBD2
clone size: .
V gene: TRBV9
J gene: TRBJ2-3
CDR3 protein: CASSSRSGRDGESTDTQYF

D gene: .
clone size: .
V gene: TRBV30
J gene: TRBJ1-2
CDR3 protein: CAWFNEVGYTF

D gene: TRBD1
clone size: few
V gene: TRBV29-1
J gene: TRBJ2-4
CDR3 protein: CSALRTGTKNIQYF

D gene: .
clone size: .
V gene: TRBV27
J gene: TRBJ1-2
CDR3 protein: CASSLLGGLNYGYTF

D gene: .
clone size: once
V gene: TRBV4-2
J gene: TRBJ1-4
CDR3 protein: CASSHADRNEKLFF

D gene: .
clone size: .
V gene: TRBV6-1
J gene: TRBJ1-1
CDR3 protein: CASSRPLTGTEAFF

D gene: TRBD1
clone size: .
V gene: TRBV5-4
J gene: TRBJ2-5
CDR3 protein: CASSASYRDSQETQYF

D gene: .
clone size: .
V gene: TRBV29-1
J gene: TRBJ2-6
CDR3 protein: CSVDERDSGANVLTF

D gene: .
clone size: .
V gene: TRBV11-2
J gene: TRBJ1-1
CDR3 protein: CASRGGSEAFF

D gene: .
clone size: .
V gene: TRBV6-1
J gene: TRBJ1-5
CDR3 protein: CASSAYRVSNQPQHF

D gene: TRBD2
clone size: .
V gene: TRBV13
J gene: TRBJ2-5
CDR3 protein: CASSRTSGGADETQYF

D gene: .
clone size: .
V gene: TRBV14
J gene: TRBJ1-3
CDR3 protein: CASSQGLGGGSGNTIYF

D gene: TRBD1
clone size: .
V gene: TRBV30
J gene: TRBJ1-4
CDR3 protein: CAWRRDRGSHEKLFF

D gene: TRBD2
clone size: .
V gene: TRBV18
J gene: TRBJ2-1
CDR3 protein: CASSLQGSGILIENEQFF

D gene: TRBD2
clone size: .
V gene: TRBV9
J gene: TRBJ2-1
CDR3 protein: CASSVRGLAGGYPGNEQFF

D gene: TRBD1
clone size: .
V gene: TRBV5-6
J gene: TRBJ1-2
CDR3 protein: CASSLAGTGPYGYTF

D gene: .
clone size: .
V gene: TRBV29-1
J gene: TRBJ2-6
CDR3 protein: CSVIPTSGANVLTF

D gene: .
clone size: once
V gene: TRBV29-1
J gene: TRBJ1-2
CDR3 protein: CSISSTYGYTF

D gene: .
clone size: .
V gene: TRBV5-6
J gene: TRBJ2-7
CDR3 protein: CASSFVGLSSYEQYF

D gene: TRBD2
clone size: .
V gene: TRBV7-8
J gene: TRBJ2-7
CDR3 protein: CASSLMGLADSYEQYF

D gene: TRBD1
clone size: .
V gene: TRBV27
J gene: TRBJ2-6
CDR3 protein: CASSLWGQGHSGANVLTF

D gene: .
clone size: .
V gene: TRBV6-1
J gene: TRBJ1-6
CDR3 protein: CASSEGAGNNSPLHF

D gene: .
clone size: few
V gene: TRBV7-3
J gene: TRBJ1-5
CDR3 protein: CASNRGTQGNQPQHF

D gene: .
clone size: .
V gene: TRBV5-1
J gene: TRBJ2-6
CDR3 protein: CASSLSGANVLTF

D gene: TRBD2
clone size: .
V gene: TRBV6-1
J gene: TRBJ2-5
CDR3 protein: CASSEEVWAGGPKETQYF

D gene: .
clone size: .
V gene: TRBV6-1
J gene: TRBJ1-6
CDR3 protein: CASSEGAGNNSPLHF

D gene: .
clone size: .
V gene: TRBV5-5
J gene: .
CDR3 protein: CASSPWAYEQYF

D gene: TRBD1
clone size: .
V gene: TRBV28
J gene: TRBJ2-4
CDR3 protein: CASSLEGAQAKNIQYF

D gene: .
clone size: once
V gene: TRBV6-5
J gene: TRBJ2-7
CDR3 protein: CASSPDTYEQYF

D gene: .
clone size: .
V gene: TRBV27
J gene: TRBJ2-1
CDR3 protein: CASSTLNEQFF

D gene: .
clone size: .
V gene: TRBV28
J gene: TRBJ2-3
CDR3 protein: CASSPADSTDTQYF

D gene: .
clone size: .
V gene: TRBV28
J gene: TRBJ2-1
CDR3 protein: CASNPQRLPGNEQFF

D gene: .
clone size: once
V gene: TRBV5-1
J gene: TRBJ2-1
CDR3 protein: CASSLGDISNNEQFF

D gene: TRBD2
clone size: once
V gene: TRBV7-8
J gene: TRBJ2-3
CDR3 protein: CASSFFAGGTTDTQYF

D gene: .
clone size: .
V gene: TRBV19
J gene: TRBJ2-3
CDR3 protein: CASSIVSGKDTQYF

D gene: .
clone size: .
V gene: TRBV28
J gene: TRBJ1-5
CDR3 protein: CASCGRNQPQHF

D gene: TRBD1
clone size: .
V gene: TRBV9
J gene: TRBJ1-3
CDR3 protein: CASSAGQISGNTIYF

D gene: .
clone size: .
V gene: TRBV28
J gene: TRBJ1-5
CDR3 protein: CASSLQGFSNQPQHF